The 21 T cell receptor beta chains listed next were all sequenced from one sample in a study of cytomegalovirus exposure and HLA in healthy donors. PCR was performed using 60 Vbeta and 13 Jbeta primers. The protocol was immunoSEQ multiplex PCR, while the TCRdb copy is restricted to in-frame clones and leaves out a portion. The data hold about 120,000 clones, with 81% observed a single time. The sequenced material came from PBMCs. The receptor set was obtained from a woman aged 40 to 49 in good health and CMV-seronegative.

The rearrangement joins TRBV7-2 to TRBJ1-4; D is uncertain. There are 14 residues in the CDR3. The germline V gene encodes CDR1 SGHTA and CDR2 FQGNSA. V was clipped by 5 bases and J by 0 bases, with 7 bases between them. CDR3 DNA sequence: TGTGCCAGCAGCAGAGCCGCAACTAATGAAAAACTGTTTTTT. Its translation: CASSRAATNEKLFF.

This chain connects TRBV19 to TRBJ2-7; 7 bases fit TRBD2. Unmatched junction bases numbered 20, after V lost 3 bases and J lost 0 bases. CDR1 and CDR2 (germline): LNHDA, SQIVND (reference sequence). The CDR3 length is 20 residues. The CDR3 reads CASSIGSRTRATKSSYEQYF. CDR3 nucleotide sequence: TGTGCCAGTAGTATTGGGTCTCGGACTAGAGCGACCAAGAGCTCCTACGAGCAGTACTTC.

The J gene is TRBJ1-1, the V gene TRBV7-3; maybe TRBD1 (5 bases). This CDR3 has 13 residues. The germline V gene encodes CDR1 SGHTA and CDR2 FQGTGA. V was trimmed by 5 bases and J by 4 bases, leaving 11 bases between them. The CDR3 region has the DNA TGTGCCAGCAGCCGTGACAGTGGCACTGAAGCTTTCTTT. It specifies CASSRDSGTEAFF.

The genes are TRBV4-3 and TRBJ1-2, with TRBD1 matching over 9 bases. V lost 3 bases to trimming and J lost 4 bases; unmatched junction nucleotides: 9. Germline loops: CDR1 LGHNA, CDR2 YSLEER. CDR3 length equals 16 residues. The CDR3, as DNA: TGCGCCAGCAGCCACCAGGGACAGGGCTCCTCCTATGGCTACACCTTC. Protein product: CASSHQGQGSSYGYTF.

V is TRBV7-9 and J is TRBJ2-5; D gene uncertain. Germline V lookup: CDR1 SEHNR, CDR2 FQNEAQ (reference sequence). The CDR3 is 11 amino acids. V gave up 2 bases and J gave up 11 bases, with 9 bases separating them. CDR3 sequence reads: CASSLTEEQYF. CDR3 DNA sequence: TGTGCCAGCAGCTTAACAGAAGAGCAGTACTTC.

CDR3 DNA sequence: TGTGCCAGCAGCTTGGCTCTCGGCCCAGGGGGCAATGGCTACACCTTC. Protein product: CASSLALGPGGNGYTF. V and J are TRBV5-6 and TRBJ1-2, with 8 bases matching TRBD1. The CDR3 extends over 16 amino acids. Germline values: CDR1 SGHDT, CDR2 YYEEEE. With 0 bases clipped from V and 6 bases from J, the junction kept 10 bases outside the gene matches.

J is TRBJ1-1 and V is TRBV30; 7 nucleotides agree with TRBD1. CDR3 length equals 16 residues. The junction had 14 bases not matched to a gene; V was cut back by 2 bases and J by 5 bases. In germline, CDR1 is GTSNPN, CDR2 SVGIG (reference sequence). CDR3 amino acids: CAWSPHFRDSRTEAFF. CDR3 DNA sequence: TGTGCCTGGAGTCCGCATTTCCGGGACAGTCGGACTGAAGCTTTCTTT.

The chain joins TRBV7-9 to TRBJ1-5; no definite D call. Between the trimmed V and J ends, which lost 6 bases and 0 bases, there was a span of 3 bases. There are 12 residues in the CDR3. Germline V gene sequence: CDR1 SEHNR, CDR2 FQNEAQ (reference sequence). This chain's CDR3 is CASSYSNQPQHF. Here the CDR3 DNA reads TGTGCCAGCAGTTATAGCAATCAGCCCCAGCATTTT.

This clone has only a few counts. The V gene is TRBV7-2, the J gene TRBJ2-1; tentative D call: TRBD2 (7 bases). Deletions cut 1 base from V and 8 bases from J, with 12 bases between. Germline CDR1 reads SGHTA; CDR2 reads FQGNSA. This CDR3 has 14 residues. The CDR3 region is CASSLEVGGHEQFF. CDR3 coding DNA: TGTGCCAGCAGCTTAGAGGTGGGGGGGCATGAGCAGTTCTTC.

The rearrangement uses TRBV29-1 and TRBJ2-7, with D tentatively TRBD1 (6 bases). Germline CDR1 reads SQVTM; CDR2 reads ANQGSEA. The V and J ends lost 4 bases and 4 bases respectively, with 14 bases between them. This CDR3 spans 13 amino acids. The CDR3 DNA reads as TGCAGCGTTGCTGGCAGGGGTGGGTACGAGCAGTACTTC. It yields the protein CSVAGRGGYEQYF.

Turning to this clone: The same CDR3 arises from other DNA sequences in this sample as well. This chain connects TRBV5-8 to TRBJ1-3; D not resolved. Trimming stripped 4 bases from V and 4 bases from J, with 12 bases between. The CDR3 covers 14 residues. Germline assignment: CDR1 SGHTS and CDR2 YDEGEE. CDR3 bases: TGTGCCAGCAGCCCTGGGGAGATCGGAAACACCATATATTTT. Its protein is CASSPGEIGNTIYF.

This clone has only one observation. The chain couples TRBV30 to TRBJ1-2; D may be TRBD1 (5 bases). CDR1 GTSNPN and CDR2 SVGIG come from the germline V gene (reference sequence). V shed 0 bases and J shed 2 bases, with 16 bases lying between them. CDR3 length: 16 amino acids. CDR3 protein: CAWSVNDWGENYGYTF. CDR3 sequence (DNA): TGTGCCTGGAGTGTAAATGACTGGGGGGAAAACTATGGCTACACCTTC.

This chain uses TRBV5-6 with TRBJ1-4; D gene ambiguous. V was cut by 2 bases and J by 0 bases, with 11 bases left in between. Germline V gene lookup returns CDR1 SGHDT and CDR2 YYEEEE. CDR3 size: 16 residues. CDR3 nucleotides: TGTGCCAGCAGCTTAATCACAGCTGCAACTAATGAAAAACTGTTTTTT. This codes for CASSLITAATNEKLFF.

The genes are TRBV27 and TRBJ1-5; 9 bases are a match to TRBD1. The CDR3 is 15 amino acids. Trimming cost V 6 bases and J 3 bases; bases outside gene matches: 6. The germline V gene encodes CDR1 MNHEY and CDR2 SMNVEV (reference sequence). This CDR3 reads CASRTGTGYNQPQHF. CDR3 DNA: TGTGCCAGCAGGACCGGGACAGGGTACAATCAGCCCCAGCATTTT.

V usage is TRBV2 and J usage is TRBJ2-5; 12 bases line up with TRBD2. V gave up 3 bases and J gave up 4 bases; unmatched junction bases: 9. Germline loops: CDR1 SNHLY, CDR2 FYNNEI. There are 17 residues in the CDR3. The CDR3 here is CASSELAGGLKVETQYF. DNA of the CDR3: TGTGCCAGCAGTGAGCTAGCGGGGGGGCTTAAGGTAGAGACCCAGTACTTC.

This chain links TRBV5-1 with TRBJ2-6; weak D call: TRBD1 (6 bases). Between the trimmed V and J ends, which lost 0 bases and 2 bases, there was a span of 6 bases. The CDR3 runs 15 residues. CDR1 is SGHRS, CDR2 YFSETQ, per germline. The CDR3 here is CASSLAGAGANVLTF. The DNA of the CDR3 is TGCGCCAGCAGCTTGGCAGGGGCTGGGGCCAACGTCCTGACTTTC.

The chain uses TRBV11-2 and TRBJ2-7, with 7 bases matching TRBD2. This CDR3 contains 15 residues. The germline V gene has CDR1 SGHAT and CDR2 FQNNGV. V was clipped by 5 bases and J by 3 bases; unmatched bases: 10. CDR3 in DNA: TGTGCCAGCAGCCCGGGCCGGGACTACAGCTACGAGCAGTACTTC. This translates into CASSPGRDYSYEQYF.

V gene TRBV19 combines with J gene TRBJ1-1; D may be TRBD1 (5 bases). V lost 3 bases, J lost 5 bases, and 13 bases lay in between. CDR1 is LNHDA and CDR2 is SQIVND in the germline V gene (reference sequence). This CDR3 spans 14 amino acids. For the CDR3, the DNA is TGTGCCAGTAGTATCCAGGGAAGTGGGACTGAAGCTTTCTTT. It is translated as CASSIQGSGTEAFF.

In its sample, this clone was seen once. The V and J genes are TRBV18 and TRBJ1-5; D uncertain. The V end was cut by 3 bases, the J end by 0 bases, with 6 bases between. The CDR3 spans 14 residues. CDR1 is KGHSH and CDR2 is LQKENI in the germline V gene. The CDR3 DNA follows: TGTGCCAGCTCACCGCAGTATAGCAATCAGCCCCAGCATTTT. Translating it yields CASSPQYSNQPQHF.

This chain joins TRBV28 and TRBJ2-7, with 14 bases that match TRBD2. There are 18 residues in the CDR3. Germline V gives CDR1 MDHEN, CDR2 SYDVKM. The trim removed 4 bases at V and 6 bases at J, leaving 14 bases unmatched. This CDR3 reads CASSSIPSWTSGRIEQYF. Written as DNA, the CDR3 is TGTGCCAGCAGTTCCATTCCCTCTTGGACTAGCGGGAGGATCGAGCAGTACTTC.

This clone was seen only a few times. The J gene is TRBJ1-4, the V gene TRBV4-3; D is possibly TRBD1 (5 bases). The CDR3 is 14 amino acids. V dropped 6 bases and J dropped 8 bases, with 16 bases sitting between them. Germline CDR1 reads LGHNA; CDR2 reads YSLEER. CDR3 amino acids: CASSYMQGGEKLFF. In DNA, the CDR3 is TGCGCCAGCAGTTATATGCAGGGAGGAGAAAAACTGTTTTTT.